The rows below give T cell receptor beta chains drawn from one sample of a study of CD8+ T cells in alopecia areata. The data were produced by immunoSEQ multiplex PCR, yet TCRdb's version contains in-frame clones alone and is incomplete. This table holds tens of thousands of clones, 90% to 97% found once. Sequenced material: CD8+ T cells sorted from blood, taken at week 0. All receptors derive from a human donor with alopecia areata. The CDR3 runs from the conserved cysteine through the conserved F or W.

TRBV27	TRBJ2-3	CASSLLLPSGDLDTQYF
TRBV6-5	TRBJ1-4	CASSFTGASNEKLFF
TRBV25-1	TRBJ1-2	CASSYARDTYGYTF
TRBV19	TRBJ1-1	CASRQGFTEAFF
TRBV6-5	TRBJ1-6	CASSYSGTRAPLHF
TRBV7-2	TRBJ2-2	CASSFHSGANTGELFF
TRBV29-1	TRBJ2-2	CSVIEKGLDTGELFF
TRBV19	TRBJ2-7	CASRMNGGSTYEQYF
TRBV7-9	TRBJ2-2	CASSLVGGPGELFF
TRBV18	TRBJ2-5	CASSPPGDGQETQYF
TRBV4-3	TRBJ2-4	CASSQLGLAPYIQYF